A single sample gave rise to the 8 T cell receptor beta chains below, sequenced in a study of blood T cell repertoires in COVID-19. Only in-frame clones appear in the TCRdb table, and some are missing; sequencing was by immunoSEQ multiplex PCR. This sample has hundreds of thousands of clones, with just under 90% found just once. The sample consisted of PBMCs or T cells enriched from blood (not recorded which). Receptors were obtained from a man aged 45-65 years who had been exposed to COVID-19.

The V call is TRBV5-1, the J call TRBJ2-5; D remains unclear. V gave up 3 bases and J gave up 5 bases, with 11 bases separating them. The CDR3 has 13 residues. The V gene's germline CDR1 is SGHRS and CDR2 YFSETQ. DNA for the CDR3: TGCGCCAGCAGCTCCCGAGTTTCCGAGACCCAGTACTTC. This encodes CASSSRVSETQYF.

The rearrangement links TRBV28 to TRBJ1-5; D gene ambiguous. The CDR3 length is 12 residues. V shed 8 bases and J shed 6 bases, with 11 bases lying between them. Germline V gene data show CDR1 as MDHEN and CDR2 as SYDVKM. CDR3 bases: TGTGCCAGCGGCCAGGTGGGTCAGCCCCAGCATTTT. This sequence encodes CASGQVGQPQHF.

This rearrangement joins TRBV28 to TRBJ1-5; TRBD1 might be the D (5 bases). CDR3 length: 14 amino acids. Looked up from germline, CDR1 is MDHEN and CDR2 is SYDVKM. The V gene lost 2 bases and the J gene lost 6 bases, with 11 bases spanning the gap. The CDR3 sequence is CASSLQQESQPQHF. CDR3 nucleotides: TGTGCCAGCAGTTTACAACAGGAGTCTCAGCCCCAGCATTTT.

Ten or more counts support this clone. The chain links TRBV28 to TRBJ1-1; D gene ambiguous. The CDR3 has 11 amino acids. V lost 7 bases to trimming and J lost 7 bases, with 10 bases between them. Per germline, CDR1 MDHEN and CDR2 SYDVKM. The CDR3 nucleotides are TGTGCCAGCACCTCACAGCTTGAAGCTTTCTTT. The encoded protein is CASTSQLEAFF.

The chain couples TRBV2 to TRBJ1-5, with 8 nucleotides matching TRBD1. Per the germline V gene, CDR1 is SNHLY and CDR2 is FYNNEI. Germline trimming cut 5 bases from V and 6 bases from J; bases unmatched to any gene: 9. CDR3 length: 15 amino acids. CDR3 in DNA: TGTGCCAGCAGTTTCGACAGGGGTAACGGTCAGCCCCAGCATTTT. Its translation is CASSFDRGNGQPQHF.

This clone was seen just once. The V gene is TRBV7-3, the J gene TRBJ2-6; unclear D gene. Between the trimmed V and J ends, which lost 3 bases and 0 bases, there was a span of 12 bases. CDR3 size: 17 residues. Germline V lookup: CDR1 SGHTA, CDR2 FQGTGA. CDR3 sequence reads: CASSFIREHSGANVLTF. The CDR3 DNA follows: TGTGCCAGCAGCTTTATCCGCGAGCACTCTGGGGCCAACGTCCTGACTTTC.

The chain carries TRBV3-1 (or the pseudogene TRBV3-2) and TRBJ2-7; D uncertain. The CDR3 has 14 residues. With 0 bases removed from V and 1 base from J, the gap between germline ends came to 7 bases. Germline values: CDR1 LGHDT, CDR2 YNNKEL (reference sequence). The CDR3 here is CASSQDRYSYEQYV. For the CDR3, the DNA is TGTGCCAGCAGCCAAGATAGATATTCCTACGAGCAGTACGTC.

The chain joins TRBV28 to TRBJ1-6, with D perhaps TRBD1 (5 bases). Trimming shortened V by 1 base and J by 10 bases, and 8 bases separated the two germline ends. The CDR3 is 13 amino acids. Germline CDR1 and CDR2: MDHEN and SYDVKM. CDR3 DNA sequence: TGTGCCAGCAGTTTATATAGGGGATCACCCCTCCACTTT. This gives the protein CASSLYRGSPLHF.